These T cell receptor beta chains were read from a single sample in a study of blood T cell repertoires in COVID-19. Profiling relied on immunoSEQ multiplex PCR, and the TCRdb table lists in-frame clones only, not all of them. Among about 160,000 clones listed, approximately 80% were seen once. The sequencing input was peripheral blood. All receptors come from a woman of 80 years or more with acute or convalescent COVID-19. Each CDR3 is given with its conserved first and last residue. A D gene is named only where the DNA matches it firmly. Only some rows state a clone size, as once, few, many or a class for expanded clones.

>once|TRBV11-2|-|TRBJ2-1
TGTGCCAGCAGCGAGGACAGAAACAATGAGCAGTTCTTC
CASSEDRNNEQFF
>-|TRBV6-5|-|TRBJ1-1
TGTGCCAGCAGTTACTCGTGGGATTCGGCGGGAACTGAAGCTTTCTTT
CASSYSWDSAGTEAFF
>-|TRBV10-2|TRBD2|TRBJ2-1
TGCGCCAGCAGAGGAGCGGGACCCTACAATGAGCAGTTCTTC
CASRGAGPYNEQFF
>-|TRBV4-2|TRBD2|TRBJ2-2
TGTGCCAGCAGCCAGATACTAGCGGGAGTTGGCACCGGGGAGCTGTTTTTT
CASSQILAGVGTGELFF
>-|TRBV9|-|TRBJ2-1
TGTGCCAGCAGCGTAGTTGGCAGGGGTTCGGATGAGCAGTTCTTC
CASSVVGRGSDEQFF
>-|TRBV10-3|TRBD2|TRBJ2-3
TGTGCCATCAGTGAAGGTTTGAGCGGGAGTACAGATACGCAGTATTTT
CAISEGLSGSTDTQYF
>few|TRBV7-2|TRBD2|TRBJ2-1
TGTGCCAGCAGCGTCCGGACTAGCGGGGGTAGTGTCTTC
CASSVRTSGGSVF
>-|TRBV29-1|-|TRBJ1-2
TGCAGCGTTGAAGAGCCACTTTCTTATGGCTACACCTTC
CSVEEPLSYGYTF
>-|TRBV7-2|TRBD1|TRBJ1-1
TGTGCCAGCAGCTTAGCAACCGTGCCAGGGGGCACTGAAGCTTTCTTT
CASSLATVPGGTEAFF
>-|TRBV2|TRBD2|TRBJ2-7
TGTGCCAGCGGAGCGGGAGGGTACGAGCAGTACTTC
CASGAGGYEQYF
>-|TRBV29-1|-|TRBJ2-2
TGCAGCGGGGGCGAGCGGAACACCGGGGAGCTGTTTTTT
CSGGERNTGELFF
>-|TRBV24-1|TRBD1|TRBJ2-2
TGTGCCACCAGTGATACCGGGACAGGGTTCACCGGGGAGCTGTTTTTT
CATSDTGTGFTGELFF
>once|TRBV6-5|TRBD1|TRBJ1-2
TGTGCCAGCAGTTACTCGATTAGGGGGCCATATGGCTACACCTTC
CASSYSIRGPYGYTF
>-|TRBV5-6|-|TRBJ2-3
TGTGCCAGCAGCCCCGCGGGATCCGCGGATACGCAGTATTTT
CASSPAGSADTQYF
>-|TRBV7-9|TRBD2|TRBJ2-5
TGTGCCAGCAGTGCCCTAGCGGGAGGAAGAGAGACCCAGTACTTC
CASSALAGGRETQYF
>many|TRBV18|-|TRBJ1-1
TGTGCCAGCTCACCAGGAGGTGTGGACACTGAAGCTTTCTTT
CASSPGGVDTEAFF
>-|TRBV7-6|TRBD2|TRBJ2-2
TGTGCCAGCAGCTTAGAGGGGGGACTAGCGGCTACCGGGGAGCTGTTTTTT
CASSLEGGLAATGELFF
>-|TRBV11-2|TRBD1|TRBJ2-1
TGTGCCAGCAGCCGTAGGACAGGGTCGTACAATGAGCAGTTCTTC
CASSRRTGSYNEQFF
>-|TRBV15|-|TRBJ2-2
TGTGCCACCAGCAGAGATCCAGGATTCACCGGGGAGCTGTTTTTT
CATSRDPGFTGELFF
>once|TRBV12-5|TRBD2|TRBJ2-1
TGTGCTAGTGGTCCGACCACTAGCGGGGTGCAGTTCTTC
CASGPTTSGVQFF
>-|TRBV11-3|TRBD2|TRBJ2-1
TGTGCCAGCAGCCGCGGGAGGTACAATGAGCAGTTCTTC
CASSRGRYNEQFF
>-|TRBV18|TRBD2|TRBJ2-3
TGTGCCAGCTCAAGACTAGCGGGAATACCAGATACGCAGTATTTT
CASSRLAGIPDTQYF
>-|TRBV6-2/TRBV6-3|-|TRBJ1-2
TGTGCCAGCAGTGAGGGGGTATCCGGCTATGGCTACACCTTC
CASSEGVSGYGYTF
>once|TRBV19|TRBD1|TRBJ2-2
TGTGTCACCAGTACCGGACAGGGGGAGTACACCGGGGAGCTGTTTTTT
CVTSTGQGEYTGELFF
>-|TRBV29-1|-|TRBJ2-1
TGCAGCGTTGATTATCGGGGGAGTACCTACAATGAGCAGTTCTTC
CSVDYRGSTYNEQFF
>-|TRBV5-1|-|TRBJ2-2
TGCGCCAGCAGCCTCGGACAGAGTTGGACCGGGGAGCTGTTTTTT
CASSLGQSWTGELFF
>-|TRBV30|-|TRBJ2-1
TGTGCCTGGAGTGTAAAGAGAATTAAATCTTACAATGAGCAGTTCTTC
CAWSVKRIKSYNEQFF
>-|TRBV30|TRBD1|TRBJ2-2
TGTGCCTTCGGGACAGCGAACACCGGGGAGCTGTTTTTT
CAFGTANTGELFF
>-|TRBV11-2|TRBD1|TRBJ1-3
TGTGCCAGCAGCTTAACAGGGGTTGCTGGAAACACCATATATTTT
CASSLTGVAGNTIYF
>-|TRBV28|TRBD1|TRBJ1-6
TGTGCCAGCAACTTGCCGGGACAGGGTGTTTCACCCCTCCACTTT
CASNLPGQGVSPLHF
>-|TRBV27|TRBD2|TRBJ2-1
TGTGCCAGCAGTCCGACAGCGGGAGAGGTCTACAATGAGCAGTTCTTC
CASSPTAGEVYNEQFF
>few|TRBV4-3|TRBD2|TRBJ2-7
TGCGCCAGCAGCCAAGGGACTAGTGGGTACGAGCAGTACTTC
CASSQGTSGYEQYF
>few|TRBV6-4|TRBD1|TRBJ1-2
TGTGCCAGCAGTGACTCGCCCAGGGGGCGCTACTATGGCTACACCTTC
CASSDSPRGRYYGYTF
>-|TRBV6-5|TRBD2|TRBJ2-1
TGTGCCGCTAGCGGATTAGTTGAGCAGTTCTTC
CAASGLVEQFF
>once|TRBV18|TRBD1|TRBJ1-1
TGTGCCAGCCAAATGCAGGAGGGGGCTGGTACTGAAGCTTTCTTT
CASQMQEGAGTEAFF
>-|TRBV6-4|TRBD2|TRBJ2-1
TGTGCCAGCAGTGAGGGTAGCGGGACGCTTCGGGAGCAGTTCTTC
CASSEGSGTLREQFF
>-|TRBV5-1|-|TRBJ2-2
TGCGCCAGCAGCTTGGATGAGGGCGGGGAGCTGTTTTTT
CASSLDEGGELFF
>-|TRBV7-2|-|TRBJ1-5
TGTGCCAGCAGCCCCGAGGGGGGGGTCTATCAGCCCCAGCATTTT
CASSPEGGVYQPQHF
>-|TRBV19|TRBD1|TRBJ2-3
TGTGCCAGTAGGGGACAGGGTGGGGCAGATACGCAGTATTTT
CASRGQGGADTQYF
>-|TRBV6-5|-|TRBJ1-4
TGTGCCAGCAGTTACGGGGGCGGGAATGAAAAACTGTTTTTT
CASSYGGGNEKLFF